This T cell receptor (beta chain) originates from a study of low-dose radiotherapy and immunotherapy resistance in tumors. The wider study: Doses delivered to Cohort 2 were 1 Gy per fraction every two weeks, amounting to 13 Gy over 26 weeks. A daily 300 mg dose of oral aspirin was taken by patients for four cycles from cycle 1 day 1. Every two weeks, one day ahead of radiation and immunotherapy, cyclophosphamide 200 mg/m2 was given (intravenously).

TRAV and TRBV primers primed cDNA for both TCRalpha and TCRbeta. A constant-region primer paired with the V-primer adapter amplified TCRs over about 18 PCR cycles. TCRdb re-called the reads through MiXCR, storing one row per CDR3 protein. There are about 6,400 distinct CDR3 sequences in the sample; 60% to 75% occur only once, and 9.5% to 13% lies in the top ten. Germline CDR1 and CDR2: MNHEY and SVGEGT. Trimming took 6 bases from V and 10 from J, leaving 13 bases between them. The length of the CDR3 is 12 residues. Administered to the donors were nivolumab, ipilimumab, aspirin, low-dose cyclophosphamide and low-dose radiotherapy.

The clonotype comes from a human donor with advanced metastatic prostate, ovarian, gallbladder or colorectal cancer (not recorded which). This table probably holds off-target reads from a library built for another chain. This chain uses TRBV6-2 or TRBV6-3 with TRBJ2-1, with D possibly matching TRBD1 (5 bases). The chain's CDR3 is CASRSTGDEQFF. In DNA, the CDR3 is TGTGCCAGCAGATCAACAGGCGACGAGCAGTTCTTC.